These 28 T cell receptor beta chains were sequenced from one sample in a study of blood T cell repertoires in COVID-19. Clones were read by immunoSEQ multiplex PCR, and TCRdb kept only the in-frame ones, dropping some. This sample has under 100,000 clones; roughly 77% occur once, and the top ten carry about 13%. Sequenced: peripheral blood. Every receptor here comes from a human donor in a cohort sampled during active COVID-19.

The chain couples TRBV4-1 to TRBJ2-2; weak D call: TRBD1 (6 bases). Germline CDR1 and CDR2: MGHRA and YSYEKL. CDR3 size: 15 residues. With 4 bases removed from V and 6 bases from J, the gap between germline ends came to 15 bases. CDR3 sequence: CASSRGQQKAGELFF. CDR3 in DNA: TGCGCCAGCAGCCGCGGACAGCAGAAAGCCGGGGAGCTGTTTTTT.

The gene calls are TRBV7-9 and TRBJ2-7; 9 positions agree with TRBD2. CDR3 size: 17 residues. In germline, CDR1 is SEHNR, CDR2 FQNEAQ (reference sequence). V gave up 1 base and J gave up 1 base; unmatched junction bases: 8. The CDR3 here is CASSLGASSGESYEQYF. CDR3 DNA sequence: TGTGCCAGCAGCTTAGGTGCCTCTAGCGGGGAATCCTACGAGCAGTACTTC.

The J gene is TRBJ1-6, the V gene TRBV27; D not certain. The V and J ends lost 6 bases and 8 bases respectively, with 17 bases between them. This CDR3 contains 15 residues. Germline values: CDR1 MNHEY, CDR2 SMNVEV (reference sequence). CDR3 sequence: CASSPSRRGYSPLHF. In nucleotides, the CDR3 is TGTGCCAGCAGCCCCTCACGTCGGGGATATTCACCCCTCCACTTT.

The chain is built from TRBV27 and TRBJ1-4, with D perhaps TRBD1 (6 bases). In germline, CDR1 is MNHEY, CDR2 SMNVEV (reference sequence). Trimming stripped 7 bases from V and 0 bases from J, with 9 bases between. The CDR3 extends over 14 amino acids. CDR3 DNA: TGTGCCAGCACTTGGACAGCAACTAATGAAAAACTGTTTTTT. Protein product: CASTWTATNEKLFF.

The genes are TRBV6-5 and TRBJ1-3; 9 nucleotides match TRBD1. Looked up from germline, CDR1 is MNHEY and CDR2 is SVGAGI. The CDR3 has 15 amino acids. With V trimmed by 6 bases and J by 7 bases, 10 bases remained unmatched. The CDR3 bases are TGTGCCAGCAGCCCGGACAGGGGAAGTTGGAACACCATATATTTT. Its protein product is CASSPDRGSWNTIYF.

The chain has TRBV10-1 and TRBJ2-1; 10 bases are a match to TRBD2. The ends lost 5 bases at V and 6 bases at J; junction bases unmatched: 4. The CDR3 has 14 amino acids. In germline, CDR1 is WNHNN, CDR2 SYGVQD (reference sequence). The CDR3 loop reads CASSPLAGSNEQFF. In DNA form, the CDR3 reads TGCGCCAGCAGTCCACTAGCGGGGAGCAATGAGCAGTTCTTC.

V gene TRBV24-1 combines with J gene TRBJ2-1; 12 bases match TRBD2. Germline values: CDR1 KGHDR, CDR2 SFDVKD. V shed 3 bases and J 7 bases; nucleotides not matched to a gene: 9. The CDR3 totals 17 residues. CDR3 nucleotides: TGTGCCACCAGTGATCCCCATCTAGCGGGGGGGCGAAATGAGCAGTTCTTC. Translated: CATSDPHLAGGRNEQFF.

V usage is TRBV11-2 and J usage is TRBJ1-1, with 7 positions matching TRBD1. V lost 5 bases, J lost 5 bases, and 2 bases stayed unmatched. CDR3 length: 12 residues. Per germline, CDR1 SGHAT and CDR2 FQNNGV. The CDR3 DNA follows: TGTGCCAGCAGCCTGGACAGGACTGAAGCTTTCTTT. Amino acid sequence: CASSLDRTEAFF.

The chain combines TRBV3-1 (or the pseudogene TRBV3-2) with TRBJ1-5; D remains ambiguous. There are 14 residues in the CDR3. Germline loops: CDR1 LGHDT, CDR2 YNNKEL (reference sequence). Trimming stripped 1 base from V and 2 bases from J, with 6 bases between. The CDR3 is CASSQGHRNQPQHF. The CDR3 DNA is TGTGCCAGCAGCCAAGGACACCGCAATCAGCCCCAGCATTTT.

This clone was detected only a few times. V and J are TRBV2 and TRBJ1-5, with D unresolved. CDR1 and CDR2 from the germline V gene are SNHLY and FYNNEI. The germline V and J ends were trimmed by 7 bases and 3 bases, with 10 bases remaining between them. This CDR3 has 13 amino acids. The CDR3 nucleotides read TGTGCCAGCACAACAGTCATCAATCAGCCCCAGCATTTT. This translates into CASTTVINQPQHF.

CDR3 sequence (DNA): TGCGCCAGCAGTTGGGGGCCGAGGGAAAAACTGTTTTTT. It is translated as CASSWGPREKLFF. The rearrangement links TRBV5-1 to TRBJ1-4, with D perhaps TRBD1 (6 bases). The CDR3 is 13 residues long. Trimming removed 5 bases at V and 8 bases at J, with 13 bases between. Germline CDR1 is SGHRS and CDR2 is YFSETQ.

The rearrangement links TRBV2 to TRBJ1-2; D might be TRBD1 (6 bases). CDR3 length: 15 residues. Germline CDR1 reads SNHLY; CDR2 reads FYNNEI. The V end lost 4 bases, the J end lost 4 bases, and 16 bases lay between the germline ends. CDR3 loop: CASSGDTASSYGYTF. The DNA of the CDR3 is TGTGCCAGCAGTGGGGACACCGCGAGCAGCTATGGCTACACCTTC.

The V gene is TRBV29-1, the J gene TRBJ2-3; no definite D call. The V end lost 6 bases, the J end lost 2 bases, and 12 bases lay between the germline ends. CDR1 and CDR2 from the germline V gene are SQVTM and ANQGSEA. CDR3 length: 13 residues. CDR3 amino acids: CSVLLISTDTQYF. The CDR3 DNA reads TGCAGCGTCTTACTGATTTCCACAGATACGCAGTATTTT.

The chain links TRBV6-5 to TRBJ2-7; the match to TRBD1 covers 11 bases. This CDR3 region has 15 residues. From germline, CDR1 is MNHEY and CDR2 SVGAGI. Unmatched junction bases numbered 5, after V lost 7 bases and J lost 0 bases. In nucleotides, the CDR3 is TGTGCCAGCAATCCGGGACAGGGGGACTCCTACGAGCAGTACTTC. Translating gives CASNPGQGDSYEQYF.

The chain uses TRBV7-3 and TRBJ2-3; 9 nucleotides match TRBD1. V lost 4 bases and J lost 4; bases outside the gene matches: 3. This CDR3 is built from 14 residues. Germline CDR1 is SGHTA and CDR2 is FQGTGA. The CDR3 here is CASSYRGRADTQYF. CDR3 coding DNA: TGTGCCAGCAGCTACAGGGGGCGTGCAGATACGCAGTATTTT.

The chain joins TRBV7-9 to TRBJ1-3; D ambiguous. The CDR3 sequence is 12 residues long. Trimming pared 3 bases from V and 3 bases from J, leaving 3 bases between. Per the germline V gene, CDR1 is SEHNR and CDR2 is FQNEAQ (reference sequence). The CDR3 region has the DNA TGTGCCAGCAGCTTCAATGGAAACACCATATATTTT. Protein product: CASSFNGNTIYF. The full variable domain, completed using reference TRBV7-9 and TRBJ1-3, is DTGVSQNPRHKITKRGQNVTFRCDPISEHNRLYWYRQTLGQGPEFLTYFQNEAQLEKSRLLSDRFSAERPKGSFSTLEIQRTEQGDSAMYLCASSFNGNTIYFGEGSWLTVV.

V is TRBV5-1 and J is TRBJ2-3; TRBD2 matches at 7 bases. After removal of 2 bases from V and 0 bases from J, the junction contained 6 bases not matched to a gene. The CDR3 length is 16 residues. The germline gives CDR1 SGHRS, CDR2 YFSETQ. The CDR3 coding sequence is TGCGCCAGCAGCTTCAGCGGGGACTCTAGCACAGATACGCAGTATTTT. Translation: CASSFSGDSSTDTQYF. Variable domain in full (rest from reference TRBV5-1 and TRBJ2-3): KAGVTQTPRYLIKTRGQQVTLSCSPISGHRSVSWYQQTPGQGLQFLFEYFSETQRNKGNFPGRFSGRQFSNSRSEMNVSTLELGDSALYLCASSFSGDSSTDTQYFGPGTRLTVL.

This clone was observed many times. V and J are TRBV13 and TRBJ2-7; 8 bases match TRBD1. Germline V gene data show CDR1 as PRHDT and CDR2 as FYEKMQ (reference sequence). The CDR3 is 13 amino acids. V shed 6 bases and J 2 bases; nucleotides not matched to a gene: 3. CDR3 nucleotide sequence: TGTGCCAGCAGACGGACAGGGACCTACGAGCAGTACTTC. Protein: CASRRTGTYEQYF.

The chain recombines TRBV2 with TRBJ1-1; no clear D. The V gene lost 7 bases and the J gene lost 1 base, with 13 bases spanning the gap. This CDR3 has 14 residues. CDR1 and CDR2 (germline): SNHLY, FYNNEI. In DNA form, the CDR3 reads TGTGCCAGCACCGACGGGGTGGGGAACACTGAAGCTTTCTTT. It is translated as CASTDGVGNTEAFF.

The chain recombines TRBV10-2 with TRBJ1-1, with D hard to call. The CDR3 is 15 residues long. With 0 bases removed from V and 0 bases from J, the gap between germline ends came to 8 bases. Per germline, CDR1 WSHSY and CDR2 SAAADI. CDR3 region: CASSESPVMNTEAFF. CDR3 nucleotides: TGCGCCAGCAGTGAGTCCCCGGTCATGAACACTGAAGCTTTCTTT.

The CDR3 here is CASSEGTGRNSPLHF. The CDR3 nucleotides read TGTGCCAGCAGTGAGGGGACAGGGAGGAATTCACCCCTCCACTTT. The chain has TRBV2 and TRBJ1-6; TRBD1 matches at 9 bases. V lost 3 bases, J lost 7 bases, and 4 bases stayed unmatched. CDR1 and CDR2 (germline): SNHLY, FYNNEI. The CDR3 runs 15 residues.

The rearrangement links TRBV2 to TRBJ1-2; possibly TRBD1 for D (5 bases). The germline CDR1 and CDR2 sequences are SNHLY and FYNNEI. The CDR3 totals 15 residues. V gave up 6 bases and J gave up 5 bases, with 19 bases separating them. The chain's CDR3 is CASSASTGREYGYTF. CDR3 sequence (DNA): TGTGCCAGCAGCGCCTCCACGGGCAGGGAATATGGCTACACCTTC.

The chain links TRBV6-6 to TRBJ1-5; D not certain. V lost 9 bases and J 1 base, leaving 7 bases between the germline ends. CDR1 and CDR2 from the germline V gene are MNHNY and SVGAGI (reference sequence). CDR3 length: 12 amino acids. The DNA of the CDR3 is TGTGCCAGTGCGGGAAGCAATCAGCCCCAGCATTTT. Translating it yields CASAGSNQPQHF.

This clone appeared a single time. The rearrangement joins TRBV12-3 or TRBV12-4 to TRBJ1-1; D call uncertain. Trimming left V 2 bases short and J 9 bases short, with 10 bases between. The CDR3 runs to 12 residues. CDR3 sequence: CASSLPPQKAFF. Written as DNA, the CDR3 is TGTGCCAGCAGTTTACCCCCACAGAAAGCTTTCTTT.

The gene calls are TRBV3-1 (or the pseudogene TRBV3-2) and TRBJ1-2, with D perhaps matching TRBD1 (6 bases). The V gene's germline CDR1 is LGHDT and CDR2 YNNKEL (reference sequence). V was cut by 0 bases and J by 7 bases, with 15 bases left in between. The CDR3 loop spans 15 amino acids. The CDR3 region is CASSQDLSGGPGYTF. CDR3 sequence (DNA): TGTGCCAGCAGCCAAGATCTATCGGGGGGCCCTGGCTACACCTTC.

The chain combines TRBV10-3 with TRBJ1-1; perhaps TRBD1 as D (6 bases). With 5 bases removed from V and 1 base from J, the gap between germline ends came to 11 bases. The CDR3 sequence is 14 residues long. CDR1 and CDR2 (germline): ENHRY, SYGVKD. The DNA for the CDR3 is TGTGCCATCAGTATACAGGGTTCGAACACTGAAGCTTTCTTT. It encodes CAISIQGSNTEAFF.

This chain joins TRBV2 and TRBJ2-7; 10 bases match TRBD1. Trimming removed 9 bases from V and 1 base from J; junction bases left unmatched: 6. Germline CDR1 SNHLY, CDR2 FYNNEI. The CDR3 has 14 residues. The CDR3 nucleotides read TGTGCCAGTACCGGGACAGGGGTTTCCTACGAGCAGTACTTC. It is translated as CASTGTGVSYEQYF.

The chain combines TRBV5-8 with TRBJ1-5; tentative D call: TRBD1 (6 bases). V was pared by 6 bases and J by 7 bases, with 11 bases between. Per germline, CDR1 SGHTS and CDR2 YDEGEE. CDR3 size: 12 residues. CDR3 protein: CASTGVGQPQHF. CDR3 bases: TGTGCCAGCACAGGGGTCGGGCAGCCCCAGCATTTT.